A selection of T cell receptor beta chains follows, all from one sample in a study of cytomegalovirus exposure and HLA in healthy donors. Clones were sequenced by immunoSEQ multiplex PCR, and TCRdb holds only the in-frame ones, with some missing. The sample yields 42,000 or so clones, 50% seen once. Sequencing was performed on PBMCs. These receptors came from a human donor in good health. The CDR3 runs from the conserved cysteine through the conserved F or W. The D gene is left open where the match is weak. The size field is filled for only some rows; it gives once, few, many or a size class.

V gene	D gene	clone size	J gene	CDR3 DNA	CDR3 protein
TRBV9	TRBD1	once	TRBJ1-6	TGTGCCAGCAGCGTGGGACAGGAAAATTCACCCCTCCACTTT	CASSVGQENSPLHF
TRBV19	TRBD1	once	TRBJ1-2	TGTGCCAGTAGTACCCCAAGGACAGGGTCTAACTATGGCTACACCTTC	CASSTPRTGSNYGYTF
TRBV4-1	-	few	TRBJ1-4	TGCGCCAGCAGCCAAGAAATTGTGGGAAGCGGGCCCTTTAATGAAAAACTGTTTTTT	CASSQEIVGSGPFNEKLFF
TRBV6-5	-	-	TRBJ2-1	TGTGCCAGCAGCCAACAGGGAAATTCGCGGAATGAGCAGTTCTTC	CASSQQGNSRNEQFF
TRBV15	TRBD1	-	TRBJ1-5	TGTGCCACCAGCAGAGATCCCGGGACAGGGCTCAATCAGCCCCAGCATTTT	CATSRDPGTGLNQPQHF
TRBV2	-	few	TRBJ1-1	TGTGCCAGCAGTGAACGGACAGACATGAACACTGAAGCTTTCTTT	CASSERTDMNTEAFF
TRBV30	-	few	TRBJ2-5	TGTGCCTGGAGTGCCGGGAGCAAAGAGACCCAGTACTTC	CAWSAGSKETQYF
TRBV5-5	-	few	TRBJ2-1	TGTGCCAGCAGCTCGACACCCAACCCACACAATGAGCAGTTCTTC	CASSSTPNPHNEQFF
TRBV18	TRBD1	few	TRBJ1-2	TGTGCCAGCTCACCAGGACAGGGAGGGGGCTATGGCTACACCTTC	CASSPGQGGGYGYTF
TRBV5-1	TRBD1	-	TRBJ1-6	TGCGCCAGCAGCCCGGGACAGGGATTTAGTCGGTCACCCCTCCACTTT	CASSPGQGFSRSPLHF
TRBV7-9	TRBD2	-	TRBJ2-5	TGTGCCAGCAGCCTCGGGAGGGCGAACTACCAAGAGACCCAGTACTTC	CASSLGRANYQETQYF
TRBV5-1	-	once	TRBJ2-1	TGCGCCAGCAGCTTGCCACAGCCAACCTACAATGAGCAGTTCTTC	CASSLPQPTYNEQFF
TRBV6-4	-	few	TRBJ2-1	TGTGCCAGCAGTGACCAGCCCGGGGAGTACAATGAGCAGTTCTTC	CASSDQPGEYNEQFF
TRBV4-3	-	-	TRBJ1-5	TGCGCCAGCAGCCAACCCACAGCCAATCAGCCCCAGCATTTT	CASSQPTANQPQHF
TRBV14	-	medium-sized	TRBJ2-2	TGTGCCAGCAGCCAACATAACACCGGGGAGCTGTTTTTT	CASSQHNTGELFF
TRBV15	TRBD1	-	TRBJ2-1	TGTGCCACCAGCAGAGATTTCACAGGGGGCAATGAGCAGTTCTTC	CATSRDFTGGNEQFF
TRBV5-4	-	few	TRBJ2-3	TGTGCCAGCAGCTTGGGGGCGGGGATCACAGATACGCAGTATTTT	CASSLGAGITDTQYF
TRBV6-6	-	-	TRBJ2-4	TGTGCCGTGGGGTCGAGGGAGGCCAAAAACATTCAGTACTTC	CAVGSREAKNIQYF
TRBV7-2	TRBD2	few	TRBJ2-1	TGTGCCAGCAGCTTAGGGCTAGCGGGAGGCACGCAGTTCTTC	CASSLGLAGGTQFF
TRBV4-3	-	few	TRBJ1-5	TGCGCCAGCAGCCAAGTCCTGGCAGCGAAGGGGTATAGCAATCAGCCCCAGCATTTT	CASSQVLAAKGYSNQPQHF
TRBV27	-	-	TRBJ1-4	TGTGCCAGCAGTCTGTCCCAACGGGGAGAAAAACTGTTTTTT	CASSLSQRGEKLFF
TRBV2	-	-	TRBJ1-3	TGTGCCAGTCAGGTCTCTGGAAACACCATATATTTT	CASQVSGNTIYF
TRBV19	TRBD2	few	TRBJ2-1	TGTGCCAGTAGTAAGCTAGCGGGAGCTGATGAGCAGTTCTTC	CASSKLAGADEQFF
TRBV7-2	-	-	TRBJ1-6	TGTGCCAGCAGCTTAGATTTCGCCTCCCACAGTTCACCCCTCCACTTT	CASSLDFASHSSPLHF
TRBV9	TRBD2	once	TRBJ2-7	TGTGCCAGCAGCGCTAGCGGGGGTTCCTACGAGCAGTACTTC	CASSASGGSYEQYF
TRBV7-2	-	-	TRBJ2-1	TGTGCCAGCAGCTTAGCGGGGGACTCCGGATACAATGAGCAGTTCTTC	CASSLAGDSGYNEQFF
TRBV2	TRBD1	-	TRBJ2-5	TGTGCCAGCACGGGACAGCAAGAGACCCAGTACTTC	CASTGQQETQYF
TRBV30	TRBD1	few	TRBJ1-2	TGTGCCTGGAGTGAGAATCAGGGGGCCTATGGCTACACCTTC	CAWSENQGAYGYTF
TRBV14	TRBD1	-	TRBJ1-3	TGTGCCAGCAGCCTGATAGGGACAGACTCTGGAAACACCATATATTTT	CASSLIGTDSGNTIYF
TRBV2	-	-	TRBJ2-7	TGTGCCAGCAGTGAGGACTGGATGGCTTACGAGCAGTACTTC	CASSEDWMAYEQYF
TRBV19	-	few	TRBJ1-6	TGTGCCAGTAGCCCGGGATTCTTCTCCTATAATTCTGCCCTCCACTTT	CASSPGFFSYNSALHF
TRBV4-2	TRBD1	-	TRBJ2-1	TGTGCCAGCCAAGGCTTTTTGACAGGGGGCGGTTTCAGTGAGCAGTTCTTC	CASQGFLTGGGFSEQFF
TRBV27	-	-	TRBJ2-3	TGTGCCAGCAGTCCAATAGGGACTGAAACAGATACGCAGTATTTT	CASSPIGTETDTQYF
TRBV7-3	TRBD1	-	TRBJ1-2	TGTGCCAGCAGACTCACAGGGGGCGGTAACTATGGCTACACCTTC	CASRLTGGGNYGYTF
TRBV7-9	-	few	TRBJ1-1	TGTGCCAGCAGCCCGGGTGTTGCGAACACTGAAGCTTTCTTT	CASSPGVANTEAFF
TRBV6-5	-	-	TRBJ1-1	TGTGCCAGCAGTATACAGGGTAACACTGAAGCTTTCTTT	CASSIQGNTEAFF
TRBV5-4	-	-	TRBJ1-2	TGTGCCAGCAGCTCGGAACAGGGATACTATGGCTACACCTTC	CASSSEQGYYGYTF
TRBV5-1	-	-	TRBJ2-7	TGCGCCAGCAGCCCGAGAGGACTAACCTACGAGCAGTACTTC	CASSPRGLTYEQYF
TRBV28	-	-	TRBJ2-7	TGTGCCAGCAGTTCCCGACTGATCGCGACGGTGCTATCGGCCTACGAGCAGTACTTC	CASSSRLIATVLSAYEQYF
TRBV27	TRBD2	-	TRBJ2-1	TGTGCCAGCAGTTTTTTCCTCGGTCGAGGCGGGAGGGCCTACAATGAGCAGTTCTTC	CASSFFLGRGGRAYNEQFF
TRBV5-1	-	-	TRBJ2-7	TGCGCCAGCAGCTCAACAGGCTACGAGCAGTACTTC	CASSSTGYEQYF
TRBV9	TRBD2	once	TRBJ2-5	TGTGCCAGCAGCGTAGGGCCCCTCCGGGGGGGAGAGACCCAGTACTTC	CASSVGPLRGGETQYF
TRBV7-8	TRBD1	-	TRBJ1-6	TGTGCCAGCAGATTCGGAGGACAGGGTGATTCACCCCTCCACTTT	CASRFGGQGDSPLHF
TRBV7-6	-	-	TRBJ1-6	TGTGCCAGCAGCTTGGGCAGGGCTAATTCACCCCTCCACTTT	CASSLGRANSPLHF
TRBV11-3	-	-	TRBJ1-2	TGTGCCAGCACCACGGACAGCAACTATGGCTACACCTTC	CASTTDSNYGYTF